These 3 T cell receptor beta chains were sequenced from one sample in a study of blood T cells in healthy people across ages. A sample-barcoded 5' primer and a J-beta primer mix were used in a second PCR of roughly 7 to 11 cycles. A single record per CDR3 protein comes from TCRdb applying MiXCR to the 5' RACE reads. The table records 910,000 or so distinct CDR3 sequences, roughly 51% of them present only once. The sequenced material came from blood. These receptors were collected from a woman aged 60-70 years in good health.

The chain recombines TRBV20-1 with TRBJ1-2; D remains ambiguous. V was trimmed by 0 bases and J by 1 base, leaving 6 bases between them. Germline CDR1 DFQATT, CDR2 SNEGSKA (reference sequence). The CDR3 covers 13 residues. This CDR3 reads CSARDGINYGYTF. As DNA, the CDR3 is TGCAGTGCTAGAGATGGCATTAACTATGGCTACACCTTC.

The rearrangement uses TRBV28 and TRBJ2-5; 7 bases match TRBD2. Per germline, CDR1 MDHEN and CDR2 SYDVKM. The CDR3 has 15 amino acids. The ends lost 2 bases at V and 1 base at J; junction bases unmatched: 4. The CDR3 is CASSLGGVGQETQYF. CDR3 in DNA: TGTGCCAGCAGTTTAGGGGGGGTCGGCCAAGAGACCCAGTACTTC.

This chain connects TRBV28 to TRBJ2-5, with TRBD2 matching 7 bases. The CDR3 sequence is 15 residues long. CDR1 and CDR2 from the germline V gene are MDHEN and SYDVKM. V shed 5 bases and J 13 bases; nucleotides not matched to a gene: 19. DNA for the CDR3: TGTGCCAGCAGTGTCGAGGCTAGCGGCCAAAGGGTCGCGTACTTC. This sequence encodes CASSVEASGQRVAYF.